This T cell receptor beta chain emerged from a study of T cell responses to AZD1222 COVID-19 vaccine. This clone appeared once. Libraries were prepared by immunoSEQ multiplex PCR; TCRdb keeps only in-frame clonotypes and omits some of them. The top ten clones hold 1.5% of a sample with about 84,000 clones, about 90% of them seen once. This TCR came from an adult in good health. Specimen: peripheral blood, collected on day 0 of AZD1222 vaccination.

The CDR3 DNA sequence: TGTGCCAGCAGTTACGGGGGGGTCAACGAGCAGTACTTC. Amino acid sequence: CASSYGGVNEQYF. V gene TRBV6-5 combines with J gene TRBJ2-7, with 7 bases lining up with TRBD2. Germline assignment: CDR1 MNHEY and CDR2 SVGAGI. This CDR3 has 13 residues. V shed 2 bases and J 5 bases; nucleotides not matched to a gene: 3.